This TCR beta chain appears in the sequencing data of a study of identical twins. Germline loops: CDR1 MNHEY, CDR2 SMNVEV (reference sequence). This CDR3 is built from 13 residues. J lost 4 bases, V lost 3 bases, and 2 bases had no gene match. TCRdb independently ran MiXCR on the 5' RACE reads; one entry per CDR3 protein. Counted here are roughly 1,500,000 distinct CDR3 sequences, around 29% occurring once; the ten biggest clones make up approximately 0.25%. This clonotype was seen repeatedly, ten times or more. This chain links TRBV27 with TRBJ2-5; 7 nucleotides agree with TRBD1. The receptor was derived from a newborn girl in good health. Sequencing was carried out using cord blood. The CDR3 spells CASSFNRGETQYF. The DNA for the CDR3 is TGTGCCAGCAGTTTCAACAGGGGAGAGACCCAGTACTTC.